Listed here are 7 T cell receptor beta chains from one sample, sequenced in a study of PD-1 blockade in classical Hodgkin lymphoma. Time point defined: cycle 4 day 1 (C4D1), after five to seven weeks of nivolumab. With no exception, relapse followed autologous stem cell transplantation in all patients, and brentuximab vedotin exposure varied. From thawed PBMCs, magnetic negative selection was used to isolate the CD8+ T cells. Repertoires were generated with immunoSEQ multiplex PCR, while TCRdb's copy carries only in-frame clones and drops some. This table holds approximately 21,000 clones, around 84% found once. This sample comprised CD8+ T cells from blood, obtained before the fourth cycle of nivolumab. The receptors shown here come from a human donor with classical Hodgkin lymphoma.

This chain connects TRBV27 to TRBJ2-1; D is unclear. This CDR3 contains 11 residues. The V gene's germline CDR1 is MNHEY and CDR2 SMNVEV (reference sequence). Between the trimmed V and J ends, which lost 9 bases and 4 bases, there was a span of 7 bases. The CDR3 DNA is TGTGCCAGTTCCCAATACAATGAGCAGTTCTTC. Its translation: CASSQYNEQFF.

This chain connects TRBV9 to TRBJ1-2; TRBD1 matches at 7 bases. The CDR3 extends over 17 amino acids. J lost 0 bases, V lost 3 bases, and 11 bases had no gene match. The V gene's germline CDR1 is SGDLS and CDR2 YYNGEE. CDR3 bases: TGTGCCAGCAGCGGTGGGACAGCCTCCATGACTAACTATGGCTACACCTTC. This codes for CASSGGTASMTNYGYTF.

The V gene is TRBV2, the J gene TRBJ2-7, with 9 bases identical to TRBD1. The CDR3 is made up of 17 amino acids. Per germline, CDR1 SNHLY and CDR2 FYNNEI. The junction had 15 bases not matched to a gene; V was cut back by 6 bases and J by 3 bases. In DNA, the CDR3 is TGTGCCAGCAGCGAAAAGGGCCTGGGACAGGGCGTCTACGAGCAGTACTTC. It encodes CASSEKGLGQGVYEQYF.

The V call is TRBV11-2, the J call TRBJ2-1; 13 bases agree with TRBD2. Germline CDR1 is SGHAT and CDR2 is FQNNGV. Trimming cost V 1 base and J 4 bases; bases outside gene matches: 1. CDR3 length: 16 residues. The CDR3, as DNA: TGTGCCAGCAGCTTAGGGGGACTAGCGGGGTACAATGAGCAGTTCTTC. Its translation: CASSLGGLAGYNEQFF.

This rearrangement joins TRBV30 to TRBJ1-2; no reliable D call. The CDR3 loop spans 14 amino acids. Germline V gene data show CDR1 as GTSNPN and CDR2 as SVGIG (reference sequence). V was cut by 1 base and J by 0 bases, with 9 bases left in between. In DNA, the CDR3 is TGTGCCTGGAGTGGAGATACAGCTAACTATGGCTACACCTTC. Encoded protein: CAWSGDTANYGYTF.

This clone was seen a single time. The rearrangement uses TRBV7-9 and TRBJ2-5; D is perhaps TRBD2 (7 bases). Trimming removed 0 bases at V and 5 bases at J, with 16 bases between. The CDR3 consists of 16 residues. CDR1 SEHNR and CDR2 FQNEAQ come from the germline V gene (reference sequence). The CDR3 sequence: CASSLAGGPGGETQYF. In nucleotides, the CDR3 is TGTGCCAGCAGCTTAGCGGGGGGGCCAGGTGGTGAGACCCAGTACTTC. The variable domain in full, with the rest retrieved from reference TRBV7-9 and TRBJ2-5, is DTGVSQNPRHKITKRGQNVTFRCDPISEHNRLYWYRQTLGQGPEFLTYFQNEAQLEKSRLLSDRFSAERPKGSFSTLEIQRTEQGDSAMYLCASSLAGGPGGETQYFGPGTRLLVL.

The chain has TRBV4-1 and TRBJ2-5; D tentatively reads TRBD1 or TRBD2 (5 bases each). The J call is doubtful: the DNA matches TRBJ2-7 better. Germline V gene sequence: CDR1 MGHRA, CDR2 YSYEKL. The CDR3 length is 11 residues. This CDR3 is CASGGPYEQYF. DNA of the CDR3: TGCGCCAGCGGGGGACCCTACGAGCAGTACTTC.